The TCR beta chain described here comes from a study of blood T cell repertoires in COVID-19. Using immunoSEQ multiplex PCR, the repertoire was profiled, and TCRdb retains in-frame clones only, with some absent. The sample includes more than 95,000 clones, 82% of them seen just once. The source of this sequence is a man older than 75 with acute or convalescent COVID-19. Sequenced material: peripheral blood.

The CDR3 here is CASSGRLAGSLAEQFF. The DNA of the CDR3 is TGTGCCAGCAGTGGTCGACTAGCGGGTAGTCTCGCGGAGCAGTTCTTC. This chain joins TRBV2 and TRBJ2-1; TRBD2 agrees at 10 bases. This CDR3 comprises 16 residues. V gave up 4 bases and J gave up 10 bases; unmatched junction bases: 13. Germline V CDR1 and CDR2: SNHLY, FYNNEI.